This record concerns one T cell receptor (beta chain) sequence. This clone was detected once. Its specific antigen is unknown. Base qualities are not at hand, and no much larger clone is one base apart. These data belong to a study of shared clonotypes between healthy human individuals (dated by TCRdb to about 2020). As for the study more broadly: The cohort included three men and two women between 18 and 49 years of age. For each donor, three plates each were used for CD4 naive and CD4 memory, two plates were used for CD8 naive, and one plate was used for CD8 memory. The study deeply sequenced blood TCR repertoires of about 5 healthy adults to estimate repertoire size and the extent of clonotype sharing between individuals. Different laboratories and diverse techniques were used to prepare libraries and sequence TCR repertoires, to increase sequencing depth and limit assay-specific biases. Per donor, leukapheresis produced somewhere between about 0.8 and 9.5 billion PBMCs.

TCR CDR3 regions were amplified from genomic DNA by multiplex PCR using the deep immunoSEQ assay. For each cell subset, the extracted genomic DNA was distributed evenly across all wells of several immunoSEQ 96-well plates, and each plate served as one replicate. For sorted subsets, around 200 ng genomic DNA, equal to 30,000 to 35,000 T cell genomes, was loaded into each replicate PCR. Purified libraries were quantified with a Qubit 3.0 fluorometer, sized on a Bioanalyzer 2100, and re-quantified with the KAPA Library Quantification kit. Every immunoSEQ 96-well plate was sequenced on a separate single-read 150-cycle Illumina NextSeq 550 flow cell. In the original analysis: Because the immunoSEQ output included only junctional sequences and no quality scores, the filtering could not be the same as the filtering used for full-length reads. To assign V/J genes and CDR3, sequences were annotated against IMGT germline references using PyIR, a Python wrapper for IgBLAST v1.9. Reads with weak V/J assignments (E-value above 1e-6), missing CDR3, stop codons, out-of-frame junctions, or ambiguous translated residues were removed. V3J clonotypes were defined as sequences sharing the same inferred V gene, J gene, and CDR3 amino acid sequence. To compute the percentage overlap between repertoires, the number of shared unique clonotypes was divided by the size of the smaller repertoire. RTK rarefaction, the Chao1 estimator, and Recon v2.1 estimates of unobserved clonotypes were used to assess repertoire richness. For all TCRbeta clonotypes obtained by the gDNA method from several donors, generation probabilities were computed with OLGA. TCRdb's version of the immuneACCESS table is confined to in-frame rearrangements and falls short of the full clone set. An unresolved V gene accounts for under half of the shortfall where checked; the remainder is of unknown origin. The V and J calls and clone size were taken over from that table, and D and trimming were inferred from the DNA. A total of roughly 500,000 clones appear in this sample, about 96% of them only once. The ten largest clones represent 0.06% of the sample.

At the junction V is shortened by 0 bases and J by 6 bases, with 11 bases in between. The CDR3 numbers 14 residues from cysteine through phenylalanine. The read is trimmed to its CDR3 DNA, 42 bases read in frame from base 1. Per the germline V gene, SGHNT is the CDR1 and YENEEA is the CDR2. Overall results and qualifications from the work: Sampling was limited to blood, and TCR repertoires in tissue likely differ from TCR repertoires in blood. Based on pairwise subsampling, the degree of clonotype sharing among donors was expected to be affected by sequencing depth. Even with the large sequencing depth, rarefaction of the sorted-subset datasets indicated that sequencing was incomplete. Compared with non-shared clonotypes, the clonotypes found in all four sorted-subset donors had higher generation probabilities. Estimated clonotype richness was generally larger for naive than for memory subsets. The genetic and exposure-history diversity represented was limited by the small number of donors. Sharing across four donors was observed for approximately 5% of naive CD4, 3% to 3.5% of naive CD8, 2% to 2.5% of memory CD4, and around 0.44% of memory CD8 clonotypes.

The donors were healthy, HIV-negative adults who had no recently reported acute infections or vaccinations. Only Caucasian adults living in Nashville, Tennessee, USA were represented among the donors. Magnetic negative selection was used to enrich CD4+ T cells, after which naive cells were positively selected on CD45RA and the negative fraction became the memory subset. Blood was obtained by leukapheresis, after which PBMCs were separated by Ficoll-Histopaque density gradient centrifugation and cryopreserved in liquid nitrogen vapor phase. Analytical flow cytometry was used to check the purity and quantity of each magnetically sorted T cell population. Genomic DNA was isolated from each sorted fraction and quantified by UV absorbance on a Nanodrop 2000c.

The source material was naive CD4+ T cells sorted from blood. The cell subset or site label on this specimen signifies: CD45RA+ positively selected. The TCR was taken from a woman under 40 in good health. In this chain, TRBV11-3 is recombined with TRBJ1-1, with TRBD1 tentatively as D gene (5 bases match). The DNA sequence is TGTGCCAGCAGCTTAGATACTGACAGCCCTGAAGCTTTCTTT. This yields the protein CASSLDTDSPEAFF.